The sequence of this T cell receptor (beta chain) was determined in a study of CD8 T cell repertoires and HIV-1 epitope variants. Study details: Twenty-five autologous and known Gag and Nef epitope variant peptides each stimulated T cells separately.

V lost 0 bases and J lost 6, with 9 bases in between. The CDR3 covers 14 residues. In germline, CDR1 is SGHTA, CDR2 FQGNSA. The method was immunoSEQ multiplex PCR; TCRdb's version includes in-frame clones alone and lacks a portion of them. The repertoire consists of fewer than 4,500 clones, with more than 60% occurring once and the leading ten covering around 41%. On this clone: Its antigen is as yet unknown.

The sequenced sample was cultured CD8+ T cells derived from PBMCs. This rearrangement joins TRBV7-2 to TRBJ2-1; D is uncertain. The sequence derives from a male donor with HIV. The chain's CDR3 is CASSLAGPPNEQFF. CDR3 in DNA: TGTGCCAGCAGCTTAGCAGGGCCCCCCAATGAGCAGTTCTTC.